This paragraph covers one T cell receptor (beta chain) sequence. The target antigen is unknown. This specimen belongs to a study of cytomegalovirus exposure and HLA in healthy donors. Overall study findings and caveats: TCR beta V- and J-gene trimming was later associated with a missense DCLRE1C variant. The analysis excluded some indistinguishable V segments, including TRBV6-2 and TRBV6-3. Most observed TCR sequences were rare, whereas some public TCRs were detected in many donors. Three CMV-associated chains proved CMV antigen-specific in vitro.

Researchers ran the PCR with 60 Vbeta and 13 Jbeta primers. Assay used: immunoSEQ multiplex PCR; TCRdb lists only in-frame clones, some missing. This sample carries approximately 140,000 clones, 79% of them seen once, and the ten largest clones take approximately 0.97%. This CDR3 is 15 amino acids long. The V gene end was trimmed by 6 bases and the J gene end by 5 bases; junction bases not matched to a gene: 10. CDR1 MNHEY and CDR2 SMNVEV come from the germline V gene (reference sequence). The TCR sequence derives from a young man in good health and CMV-seronegative. The sequencing sample was made of PBMCs. The chain employs TRBV27 and TRBJ2-7; 10 bases are shared with TRBD1. The CDR3 DNA is TGTGCCAGCAGCCCAGCGACAGGGGGCTTCAACGAGCAGTACTTC. Protein: CASSPATGGFNEQYF.